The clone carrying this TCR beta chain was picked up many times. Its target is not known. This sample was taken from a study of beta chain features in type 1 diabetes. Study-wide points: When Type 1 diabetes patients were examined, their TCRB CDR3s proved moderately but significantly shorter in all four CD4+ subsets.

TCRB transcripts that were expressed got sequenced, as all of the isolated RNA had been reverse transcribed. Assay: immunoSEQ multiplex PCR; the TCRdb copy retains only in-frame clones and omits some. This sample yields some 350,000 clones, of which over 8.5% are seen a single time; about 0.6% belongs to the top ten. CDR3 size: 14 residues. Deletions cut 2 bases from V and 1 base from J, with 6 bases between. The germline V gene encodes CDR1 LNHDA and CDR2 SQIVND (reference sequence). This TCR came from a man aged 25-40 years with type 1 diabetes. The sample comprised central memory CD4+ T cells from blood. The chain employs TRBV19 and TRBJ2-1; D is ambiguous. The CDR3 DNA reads TGTGCCAGTAGTATAACCGGGTCCTACAATGAGCAGTTCTTC. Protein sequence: CASSITGSYNEQFF. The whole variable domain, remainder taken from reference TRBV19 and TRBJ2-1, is DGGITQSPKYLFRKEGQNVTLSCEQNLNHDAMYWYRQDPGQGLRLIYYSQIVNDFQKGDIAEGYSVSREKKESFPLTVTSAQKNPTAFYLCASSITGSYNEQFFGPGTRLTVL.